This T cell receptor beta chain was profiled in a study of a mutant IDH1 vaccine in newly diagnosed glioma (dated by TCRdb to the early 2020s). Notes on the research overall: Vaccination started 4-6 weeks after radiotherapy alone, or was given together with temozolomide cycles in the groups whose treatment included chemotherapy. Prior to enrollment, standard therapy consisting of radiotherapy alone, temozolomide alone, or radiochemotherapy with temozolomide had been administered to patients, with the combination being received by most patients. Six visits were used for peripheral blood collection: V03 (baseline), V05, V07, V10, V12 and V13. For exploratory analyses, longitudinal TCRB deep sequencing was carried out in more than 20 treated patients wherever samples were available. Visit V12 was the week-35 safety follow-up and visit V13 was the week-47 end of study. Of the approximately 35 treated patients, about 62% were male and approximately 38% were female, and the mean age was approximately 37 years. Paper-wide results and their limitations: PBMC samples for TCRB deep sequencing were selected based on availability. Across multiple MHC alleles, vaccine-induced immune responses were seen in about 93% of patients. Changes in the top peripheral T cell clonotypes picked up by TCRB sequencing did not appear to be linked to pseudoprogression. According to the authors, sample limitations meant that analyses of patient blood samples could not be reproduced.

Per the publication, the time point label means: week 35, safety follow-up. Each vaccine dose was 300 ug of a 20-mer mutant IDH1 peptide in Montanide, given subcutaneously with topical imiquimod. Eight vaccinations were administered to patients in weeks 1, 3, 5, 7, 11, 15, 19 and 23, corresponding to visits V03 through V10. The donors had newly diagnosed IDH1-mutant astrocytomas of WHO grade 3 or 4 that showed loss of nuclear ATRX. The samples were drawn from NOA16, a multicentre, single-arm, open-label phase I trial in Germany that tested a mutant IDH1 peptide vaccine in humans for the first time. Genomic DNA for TCRB sequencing was extracted from EDTA blood using the DNeasy Blood and Tissue Kit. The germline V gene provides CDR1 SNHLY and CDR2 FYNNEI. From the cysteine through the phenylalanine, the CDR3 covers 15 amino acids. The entry retains the CDR3 DNA only, 45 bases that are in frame from base 1. From V the trimming removes 4 bases and from J it removes 4 bases, while the gene matches leave 7 bases of the junction unaccounted for.

The library was obtained by the immunoSEQ multiplex PCR assay. Rearranged TCR beta chain sequences were amplified with the hsTCRB Kit following the manufacturer's protocol. TCRB libraries were sequenced on an Illumina MiSeq. On the study's bioinformatics: The kit vendor's proprietary platform handled demultiplexing, trimming and gene mapping. TCRdb's version of the immuneACCESS table is confined to in-frame rearrangements and falls short of the full clone set. An unresolved V gene accounts for under half of the shortfall where checked; the remainder is of unknown origin. The DNA gave D and trimming, while V, J and clone size come from that table. The sample table records roughly 32,000 clones; roughly four fifths of these occur just once. Together, the top ten hold approximately 7.1% of the sample. Regarding this clone: It has no known antigen specificity. No base-level quality is on record; no much larger clone is a single base apart.

The TCR sequence derives from a young woman with glioma. Source: PBMCs, taken from a glioma patient whose treatment included an IDH1 peptide vaccine. Recombination linked TRBV2 to TRBJ1-5, and 7 junctional nucleotides match TRBD1. The encoded CDR3 is CASSVARQGNQPQHF. In nucleotide form, the sequence is TGTGCCAGCAGTGTAGCACGACAGGGAAATCAGCCCCAGCATTTT.